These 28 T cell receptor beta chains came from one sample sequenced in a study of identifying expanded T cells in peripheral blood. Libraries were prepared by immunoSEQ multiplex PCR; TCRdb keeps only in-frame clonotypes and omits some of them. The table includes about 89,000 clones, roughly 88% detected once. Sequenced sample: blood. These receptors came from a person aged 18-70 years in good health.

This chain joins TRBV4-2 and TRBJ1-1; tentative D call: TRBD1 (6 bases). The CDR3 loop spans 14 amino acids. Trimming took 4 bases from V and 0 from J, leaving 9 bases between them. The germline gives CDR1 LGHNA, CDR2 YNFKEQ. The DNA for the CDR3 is TGTGCCAGCAGCCGGACAGTGATGAACACTGAAGCTTTCTTT. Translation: CASSRTVMNTEAFF.

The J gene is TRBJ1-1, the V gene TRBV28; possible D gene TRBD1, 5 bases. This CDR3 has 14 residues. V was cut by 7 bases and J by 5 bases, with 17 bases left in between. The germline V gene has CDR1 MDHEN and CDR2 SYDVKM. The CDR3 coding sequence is TGTGCCAGCATCACGGGGGGTCTGAGGACTGAAGCTTTCTTT. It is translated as CASITGGLRTEAFF.

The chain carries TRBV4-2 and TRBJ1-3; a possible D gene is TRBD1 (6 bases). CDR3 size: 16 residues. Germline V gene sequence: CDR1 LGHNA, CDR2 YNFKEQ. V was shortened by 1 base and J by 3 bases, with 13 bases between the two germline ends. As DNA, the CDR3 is TGTGCCAGCAGCCAAGTGGACCAGGGGTTTGGAAACACCATATATTTT. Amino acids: CASSQVDQGFGNTIYF.

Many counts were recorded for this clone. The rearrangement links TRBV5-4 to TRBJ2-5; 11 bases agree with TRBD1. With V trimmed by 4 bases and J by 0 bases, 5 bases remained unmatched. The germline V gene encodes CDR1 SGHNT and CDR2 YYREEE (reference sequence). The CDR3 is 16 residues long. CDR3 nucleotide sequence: TGTGCCAGCAGCCCCTGGACAGGGGGCTACCAAGAGACCCAGTACTTC. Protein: CASSPWTGGYQETQYF.

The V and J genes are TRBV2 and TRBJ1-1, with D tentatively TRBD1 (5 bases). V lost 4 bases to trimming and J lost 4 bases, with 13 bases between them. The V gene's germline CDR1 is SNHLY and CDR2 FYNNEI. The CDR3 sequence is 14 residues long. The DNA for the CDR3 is TGTGCCAGCAGTGGGGACGTCGGTTTCACTGAAGCTTTCTTT. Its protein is CASSGDVGFTEAFF.

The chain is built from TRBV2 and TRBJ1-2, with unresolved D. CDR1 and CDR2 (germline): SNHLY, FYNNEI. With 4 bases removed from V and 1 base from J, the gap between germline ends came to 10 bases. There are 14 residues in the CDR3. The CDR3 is CASSVGNFNYGYTF. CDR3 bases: TGTGCCAGCAGTGTGGGTAACTTTAACTATGGCTACACCTTC.

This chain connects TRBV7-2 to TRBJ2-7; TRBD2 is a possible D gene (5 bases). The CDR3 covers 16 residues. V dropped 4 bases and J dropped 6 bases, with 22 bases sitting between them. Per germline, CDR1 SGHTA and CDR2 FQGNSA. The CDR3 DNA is TGTGCCAGCAGCTCCCCTCCTAGAGGGCCCTCGCGCGAGCAGTACTTC. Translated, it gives CASSSPPRGPSREQYF.

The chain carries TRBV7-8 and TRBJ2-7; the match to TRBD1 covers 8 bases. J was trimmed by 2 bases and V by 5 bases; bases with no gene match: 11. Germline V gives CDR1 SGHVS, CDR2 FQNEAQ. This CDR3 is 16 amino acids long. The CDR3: CASSGTGWGGAYEQYF. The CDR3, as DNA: TGTGCCAGCAGCGGGACAGGATGGGGCGGGGCCTACGAGCAGTACTTC.

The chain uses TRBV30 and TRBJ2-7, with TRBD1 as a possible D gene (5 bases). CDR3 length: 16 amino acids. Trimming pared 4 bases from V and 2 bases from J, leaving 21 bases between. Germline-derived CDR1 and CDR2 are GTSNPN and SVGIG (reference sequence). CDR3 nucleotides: TGTGCCTGGACGTCCGGATTCCAGGGTCTAACCTACGAGCAGTACTTC. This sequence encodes CAWTSGFQGLTYEQYF.

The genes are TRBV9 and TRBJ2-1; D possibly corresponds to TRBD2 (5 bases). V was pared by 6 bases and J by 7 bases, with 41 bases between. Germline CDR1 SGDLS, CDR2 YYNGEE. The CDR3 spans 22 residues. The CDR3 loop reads CASTKYPTRSLALDPRRNEQFF. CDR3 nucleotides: TGTGCCAGCACCAAGTATCCGACGCGGAGCCTAGCCCTTGATCCTAGGCGGAATGAGCAGTTCTTC.

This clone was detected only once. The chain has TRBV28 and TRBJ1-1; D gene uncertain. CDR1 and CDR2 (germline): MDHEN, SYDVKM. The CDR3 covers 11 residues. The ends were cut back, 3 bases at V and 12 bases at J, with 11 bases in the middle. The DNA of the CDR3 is TGTGCCAGCAGTTTGAGGGTTGCCCCTTTCTTT. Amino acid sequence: CASSLRVAPFF.

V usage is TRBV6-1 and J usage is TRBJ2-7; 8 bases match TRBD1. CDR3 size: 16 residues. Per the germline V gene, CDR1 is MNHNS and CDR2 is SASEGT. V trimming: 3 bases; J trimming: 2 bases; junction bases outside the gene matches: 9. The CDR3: CASSEGSGGPPYEQYF. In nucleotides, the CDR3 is TGTGCCAGCAGTGAGGGATCAGGGGGCCCCCCCTACGAGCAGTACTTC.

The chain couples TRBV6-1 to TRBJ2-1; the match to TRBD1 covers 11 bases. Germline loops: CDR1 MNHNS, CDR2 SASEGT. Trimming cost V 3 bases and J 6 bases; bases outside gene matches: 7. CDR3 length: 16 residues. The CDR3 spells CASSDPPGQGGNEQFF. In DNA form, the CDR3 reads TGTGCCAGCAGTGACCCTCCGGGACAGGGGGGCAATGAGCAGTTCTTC.

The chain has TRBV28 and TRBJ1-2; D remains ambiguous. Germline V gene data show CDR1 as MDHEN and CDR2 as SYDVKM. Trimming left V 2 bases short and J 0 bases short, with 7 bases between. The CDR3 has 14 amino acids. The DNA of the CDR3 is TGTGCCAGCAGTTTACGCGCAGCTAACTATGGCTACACCTTC. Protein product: CASSLRAANYGYTF.

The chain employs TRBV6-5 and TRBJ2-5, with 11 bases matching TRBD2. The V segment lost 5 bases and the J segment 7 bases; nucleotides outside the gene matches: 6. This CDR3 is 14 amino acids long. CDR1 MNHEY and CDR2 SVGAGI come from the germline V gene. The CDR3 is CASSRSGGAGTQYF. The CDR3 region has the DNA TGTGCCAGCAGTCGTAGCGGGGGGGCTGGGACCCAGTACTTC.

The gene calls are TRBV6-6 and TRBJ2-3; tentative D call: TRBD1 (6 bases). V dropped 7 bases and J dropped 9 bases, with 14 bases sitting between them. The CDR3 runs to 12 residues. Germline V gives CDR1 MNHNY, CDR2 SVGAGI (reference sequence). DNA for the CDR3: TGTGCCAGCACTACAGGGTCCTCGACGCAGTATTTT. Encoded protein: CASTTGSSTQYF.

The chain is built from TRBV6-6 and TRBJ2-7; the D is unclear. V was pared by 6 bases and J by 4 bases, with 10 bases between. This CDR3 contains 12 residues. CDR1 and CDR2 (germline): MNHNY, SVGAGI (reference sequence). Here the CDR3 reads CASSQSAYEQYF. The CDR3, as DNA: TGTGCCAGCAGCCAGAGCGCGTACGAGCAGTACTTC.

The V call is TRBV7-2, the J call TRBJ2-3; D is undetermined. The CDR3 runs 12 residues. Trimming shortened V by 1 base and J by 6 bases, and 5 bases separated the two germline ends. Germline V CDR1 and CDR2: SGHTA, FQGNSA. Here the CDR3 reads CASSLVGDTQYF. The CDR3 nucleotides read TGTGCCAGCAGCTTAGTAGGGGATACGCAGTATTTT.

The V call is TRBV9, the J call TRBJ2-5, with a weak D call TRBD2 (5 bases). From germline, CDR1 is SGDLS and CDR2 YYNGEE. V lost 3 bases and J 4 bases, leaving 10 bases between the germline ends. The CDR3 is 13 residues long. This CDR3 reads CASSALRGETQYF. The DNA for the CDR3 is TGTGCCAGCAGCGCCCTACGGGGAGAGACCCAGTACTTC.

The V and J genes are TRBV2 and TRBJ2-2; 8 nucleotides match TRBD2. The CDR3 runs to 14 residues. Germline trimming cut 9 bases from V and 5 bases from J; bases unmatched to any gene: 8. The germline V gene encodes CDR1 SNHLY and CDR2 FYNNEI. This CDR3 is CASSTGTRTGELFF. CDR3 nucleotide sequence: TGTGCCAGTTCAACCGGGACTAGAACCGGGGAGCTGTTTTTT.

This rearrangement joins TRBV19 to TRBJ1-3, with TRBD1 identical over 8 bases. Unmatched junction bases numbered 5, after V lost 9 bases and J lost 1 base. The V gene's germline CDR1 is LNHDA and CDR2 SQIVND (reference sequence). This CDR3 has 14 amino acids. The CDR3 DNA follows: TGTGCCAGCAACAGGGGGAGATCTGGAAACACCATATATTTT. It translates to CASNRGRSGNTIYF.

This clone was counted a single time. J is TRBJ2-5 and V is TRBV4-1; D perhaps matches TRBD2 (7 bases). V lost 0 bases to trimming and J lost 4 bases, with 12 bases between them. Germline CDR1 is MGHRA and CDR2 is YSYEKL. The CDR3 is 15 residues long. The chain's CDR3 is CASSQEGEGGETQYF. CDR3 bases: TGCGCCAGCAGCCAAGAGGGGGAGGGGGGAGAGACCCAGTACTTC.

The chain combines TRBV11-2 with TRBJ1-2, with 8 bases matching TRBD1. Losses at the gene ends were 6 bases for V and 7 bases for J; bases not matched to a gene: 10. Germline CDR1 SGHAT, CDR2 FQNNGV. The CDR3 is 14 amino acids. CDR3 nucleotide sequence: TGTGCCAGCAGTCCCACCGGGACAGGATTTGGCTACACCTTC. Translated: CASSPTGTGFGYTF.

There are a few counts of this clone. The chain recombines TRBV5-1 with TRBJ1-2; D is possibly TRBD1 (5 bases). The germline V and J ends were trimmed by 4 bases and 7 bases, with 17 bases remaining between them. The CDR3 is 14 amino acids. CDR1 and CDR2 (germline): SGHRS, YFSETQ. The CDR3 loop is CASSRGQGVFGYTF. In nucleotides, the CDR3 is TGCGCCAGCAGCCGCGGGCAGGGAGTGTTTGGCTACACCTTC.

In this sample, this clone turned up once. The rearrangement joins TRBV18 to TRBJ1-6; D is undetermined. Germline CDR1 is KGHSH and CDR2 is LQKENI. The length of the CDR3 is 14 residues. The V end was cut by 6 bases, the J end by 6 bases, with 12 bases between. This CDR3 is CASSPRQLNSPLHF. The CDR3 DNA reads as TGTGCCAGCTCGCCTCGGCAGCTTAATTCACCCCTCCACTTT.

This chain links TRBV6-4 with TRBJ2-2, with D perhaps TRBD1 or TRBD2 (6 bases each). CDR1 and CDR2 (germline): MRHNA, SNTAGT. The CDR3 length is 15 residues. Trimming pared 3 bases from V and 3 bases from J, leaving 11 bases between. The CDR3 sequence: CASSEGGRDTGELFF. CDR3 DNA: TGTGCCAGCAGTGAGGGGGGCAGGGACACCGGGGAGCTGTTTTTT.

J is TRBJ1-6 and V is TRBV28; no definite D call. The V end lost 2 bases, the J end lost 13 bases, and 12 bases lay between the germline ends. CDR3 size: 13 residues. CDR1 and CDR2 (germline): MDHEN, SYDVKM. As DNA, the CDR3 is TGTGCCAGCAGTTTAATACATCCCGCCCCCCTCCACTTT. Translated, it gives CASSLIHPAPLHF.

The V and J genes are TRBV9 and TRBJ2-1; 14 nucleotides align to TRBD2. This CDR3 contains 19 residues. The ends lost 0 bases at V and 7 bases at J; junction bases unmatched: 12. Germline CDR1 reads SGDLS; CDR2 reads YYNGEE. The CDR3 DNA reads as TGTGCCAGCAGCGTAGAGGGACTAGCGGGAGCGGCGCTGGGTAATGAGCAGTTCTTC. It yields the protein CASSVEGLAGAALGNEQFF.